This T cell receptor (beta chain) was observed in a study of T-cell reconstitution after alpha-beta-depleted transplantation in children. Notes on the study in general: Once a year had passed after transplant, T-cell counts and diversity came mostly from newly produced T cells. It was reported that alpha-beta T cells came from several hundred expanded graft clones (about two months after transplant). Some patients' high day-60 TCRbeta diversity was traced to surviving recipient T cells and thymic progenitors.

This sample's TCRbeta library carried unique molecular identifier barcodes. From the PCR reads, TCRdb called clonotypes with MiXCR, one entry per CDR3 protein. The sample consists of a few hundred thousand distinct CDR3 sequences, about 16% of them appearing once. In the case of this clonotype: Antigen: not known.

CDR1 and CDR2 from the germline V gene are SGHRS and YFSETQ. J lost 5 bases, V lost 4 bases, and 7 bases had no gene match. This CDR3 has 15 residues. The gene calls are TRBV5-1 and TRBJ2-3; 10 bases match TRBD2. The clonotype originates from a boy younger than two who had a stem cell transplant for Wiskott-Aldrich syndrome, so the T cells may come from the graft donor. The starting material was PBMCs, mostly from graft donor cells, obtained 360 days after TCRalphabeta/CD19-depleted stem cell transplant. The CDR3 protein is CASSQTSGAVDTQYF. The CDR3 coding sequence is TGCGCCAGCAGCCAAACTAGCGGGGCGGTAGATACGCAGTATTTT.